These 7 T cell receptor beta chains came from one sample sequenced in a study of T cell responses to AZD1222 COVID-19 vaccine. Only in-frame clones appear in the TCRdb table, and some are missing; sequencing was by immunoSEQ multiplex PCR. The sample consists of around 140,000 clones, around 90% of them appearing once. Sequenced material: peripheral blood, taken 28 days after the second AZD1222 dose. The receptors were gathered from an adult who received the AZD1222 COVID-19 vaccine.

The sample holds one count of this clone. The V and J genes are TRBV7-9 and TRBJ2-3; maybe TRBD1 (5 bases). Germline-derived CDR1 and CDR2 are SEHNR and FQNEAQ (reference sequence). The ends were cut back, 4 bases at V and 5 bases at J, with 10 bases in the middle. The CDR3 totals 13 residues. CDR3 sequence (DNA): TGTGCCAGCAGCTCACTTAGGGGAGATACGCAGTATTTT. Protein sequence: CASSSLRGDTQYF.

In its sample, this clone was seen a few times. The J gene is TRBJ1-2, the V gene TRBV7-2; TRBD1 is a possible D gene (5 bases). Germline V gives CDR1 SGHTA, CDR2 FQGNSA. V lost 0 bases and J lost 6, with 5 bases in between. This CDR3 region has 12 residues. The CDR3 nucleotides read TGTGCCAGCAGCTTAGCAGGGGATGGCTACACCTTC. This codes for CASSLAGDGYTF.

The V gene is TRBV4-1, the J gene TRBJ1-4, with D maybe TRBD1 (6 bases). The CDR3 is 15 amino acids. CDR1 MGHRA and CDR2 YSYEKL come from the germline V gene. Trimming removed 4 bases at V and 0 bases at J, with 9 bases between. CDR3 DNA sequence: TGCGCCAGCAGCCCGGGGGCCTCAACTAATGAAAAACTGTTTTTT. This translates into CASSPGASTNEKLFF.

This rearrangement joins TRBV11-3 to TRBJ2-6; tentative D call: TRBD2 (6 bases). The CDR3 contains 16 residues. The germline gives CDR1 SGHNT, CDR2 YENEEA. With 5 bases removed from V and 4 bases from J, the gap between germline ends came to 15 bases. CDR3: CASSPGGIAGANVLTF. CDR3 DNA: TGTGCCAGCAGCCCTGGAGGGATCGCCGGGGCCAACGTCCTGACTTTC.

The chain links TRBV27 to TRBJ1-1; D not certain. This CDR3 region has 13 residues. The V gene lost 3 bases and the J gene lost 4 bases, with 9 bases spanning the gap. Germline-derived CDR1 and CDR2 are MNHEY and SMNVEV (reference sequence). The CDR3 spells CASSLNLATEAFF. The CDR3 nucleotides read TGTGCCAGCAGTTTGAATCTGGCCACTGAAGCTTTCTTT.

The J gene is TRBJ2-1, the V gene TRBV15, with D perhaps matching TRBD2 (6 bases). This CDR3 region has 16 residues. Germline assignment: CDR1 LNHNV and CDR2 YYDKDF (reference sequence). Trimming shortened V by 0 bases and J by 2 bases, and 11 bases separated the two germline ends. The CDR3, as DNA: TGTGCCACCAGCAGAGAAGGAGGGAGCGCCTACAATGAGCAGTTCTTC. This translates into CATSREGGSAYNEQFF.

The J gene is TRBJ1-5, the V gene TRBV6-2 or TRBV6-3; TRBD1 matches at 8 bases. V shed 4 bases, J shed 5 bases, and the junction held 4 bases outside the gene matches. Germline-derived CDR1 and CDR2 are MNHEY and SVGEGT. The CDR3 covers 14 residues. In nucleotides, the CDR3 is TGTGCCAGCAGTTCTGGACAGGGCTATCAGCCCCAGCATTTT. Translated: CASSSGQGYQPQHF.